This TCR beta chain emerged from a study of PD-1 blockade in classical Hodgkin lymphoma. Broader study findings: Patients with a complete response exhibited baseline diversity comparable to newly diagnosed patients. At C4D1, TCR diversity had climbed significantly for CD4+ cells, though not for CD8+ cells.

TCRdb keeps only in-frame clones here, not all; method: immunoSEQ multiplex PCR. The data hold approximately 27,000 clones, with over 75% observed a single time. Time point specified: cycle 4 day 1 (C4D1), after more than five weeks of nivolumab. No patient escaped relapse after autologous stem cell transplantation, and brentuximab vedotin exposure varied. CDR1 GTSNPN and CDR2 SVGIG come from the germline V gene (reference sequence). V lost 2 bases and J 5 bases, leaving 15 bases between the germline ends. The CDR3 runs 14 residues. As regards this clone: Its specificity is unknown.

The sequence came from a human donor with classical Hodgkin lymphoma. The chain links TRBV30 to TRBJ1-1; D remains unclear. The starting material was peripheral blood mononuclear cells (PBMCs), obtained before the fourth cycle of nivolumab. The CDR3 spells CAWSPPNRRTEAFF. In nucleotides, the CDR3 is TGTGCCTGGAGTCCCCCCAATCGCAGGACTGAAGCTTTCTTT.